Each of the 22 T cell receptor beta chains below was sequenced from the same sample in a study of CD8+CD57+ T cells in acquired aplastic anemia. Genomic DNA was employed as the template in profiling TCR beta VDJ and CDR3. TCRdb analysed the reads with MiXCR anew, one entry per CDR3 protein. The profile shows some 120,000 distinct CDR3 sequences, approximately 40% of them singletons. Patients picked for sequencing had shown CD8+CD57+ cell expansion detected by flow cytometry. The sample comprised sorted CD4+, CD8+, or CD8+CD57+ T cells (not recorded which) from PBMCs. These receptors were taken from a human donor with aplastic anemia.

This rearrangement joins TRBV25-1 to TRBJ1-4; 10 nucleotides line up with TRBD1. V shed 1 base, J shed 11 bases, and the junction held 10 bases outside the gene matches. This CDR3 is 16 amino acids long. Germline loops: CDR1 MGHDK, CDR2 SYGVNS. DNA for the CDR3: TGTGCCAGCAGTGAATTACCGGGACAGGGGATGTCTAAACTGTTTTTT. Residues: CASSELPGQGMSKLFF.

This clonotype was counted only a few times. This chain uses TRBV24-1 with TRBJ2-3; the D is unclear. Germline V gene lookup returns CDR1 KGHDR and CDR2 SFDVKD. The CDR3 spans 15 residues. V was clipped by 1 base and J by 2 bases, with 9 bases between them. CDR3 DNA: TGTGCCACCAGTGATTTCGGCCAAAACACAGATACGCAGTATTTT. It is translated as CATSDFGQNTDTQYF.

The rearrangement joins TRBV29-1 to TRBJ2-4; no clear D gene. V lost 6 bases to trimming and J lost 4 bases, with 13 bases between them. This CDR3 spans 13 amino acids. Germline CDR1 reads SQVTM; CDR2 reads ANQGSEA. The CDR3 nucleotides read TGCAGCGTCACGGACGGCCAAAAAAACATTCAGTACTTC. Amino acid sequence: CSVTDGQKNIQYF.

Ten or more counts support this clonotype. CDR3 loop: CASSHGQGNTEAFF. DNA of the CDR3: TGTGCCAGCAGCCACGGACAGGGGAACACTGAAGCTTTCTTT. V gene TRBV2 combines with J gene TRBJ1-1; 8 nucleotides align to TRBD1. Germline V gives CDR1 SNHLY, CDR2 FYNNEI. This CDR3 region has 14 residues. V gave up 6 bases and J gave up 1 base; unmatched junction bases: 4.

CDR3 amino acids: CASSRGINTEAFF. Here the CDR3 DNA reads TGTGCCAGCAGCCGGGGAATAAACACTGAAGCTTTCTTT. V is TRBV7-9 and J is TRBJ1-1; D gene unclear. CDR3 size: 13 residues. Germline values: CDR1 SEHNR, CDR2 FQNEAQ (reference sequence). The V end was cut by 5 bases, the J end by 2 bases, with 9 bases between.

The CDR3 sequence is CSVELPGGTLGYTF. DNA for the CDR3: TGCAGCGTTGAACTTCCAGGGGGAACGCTTGGCTACACCTTC. The rearrangement uses TRBV29-1 and TRBJ1-2; TRBD1 aligns across 7 bases. CDR3 length: 14 amino acids. Germline CDR1 and CDR2: SQVTM and ANQGSEA. With 2 bases clipped from V and 7 bases from J, the junction kept 10 bases outside the gene matches.

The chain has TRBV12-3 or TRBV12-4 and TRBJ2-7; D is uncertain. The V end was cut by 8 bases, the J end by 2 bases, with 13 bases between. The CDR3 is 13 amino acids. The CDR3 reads CASSKRPAYEQYF. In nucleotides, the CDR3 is TGTGCCAGCTCCAAAAGACCCGCCTACGAGCAGTACTTC.

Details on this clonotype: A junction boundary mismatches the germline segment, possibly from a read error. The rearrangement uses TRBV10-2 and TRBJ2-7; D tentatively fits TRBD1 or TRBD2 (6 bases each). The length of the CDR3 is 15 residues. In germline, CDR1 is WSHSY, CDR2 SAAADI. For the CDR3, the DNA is TGTGCCAGCAGTTCGCGCAAGGGGGGATCCTACGAGCAGTACTTC. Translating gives CASSSRKGGSYEQYF.

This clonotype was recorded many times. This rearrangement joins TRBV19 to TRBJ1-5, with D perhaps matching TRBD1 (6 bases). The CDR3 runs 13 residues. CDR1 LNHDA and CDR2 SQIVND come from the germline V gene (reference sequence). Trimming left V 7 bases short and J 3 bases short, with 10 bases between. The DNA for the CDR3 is TGTGCCAGTATGACAGGCTCCAATCAGCCCCAGCATTTT. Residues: CASMTGSNQPQHF. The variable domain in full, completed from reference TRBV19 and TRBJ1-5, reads DGGITQSPKYLFRKEGQNVTLSCEQNLNHDAMYWYRQDPGQGLRLIYYSQIVNDFQKGDIAEGYSVSREKKESFPLTVTSAQKNPTAFYLCASMTGSNQPQHFGDGTRLSIL.

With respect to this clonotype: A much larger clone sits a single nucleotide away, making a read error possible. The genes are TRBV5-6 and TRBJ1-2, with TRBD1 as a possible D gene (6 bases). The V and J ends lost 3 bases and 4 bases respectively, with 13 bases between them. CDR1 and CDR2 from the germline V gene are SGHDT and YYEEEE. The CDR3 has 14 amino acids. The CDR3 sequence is CASSSSGEAYGYTF. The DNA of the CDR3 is TGTGCCAGCAGCTCTTCAGGGGAAGCCTATGGCTACACCTTC.

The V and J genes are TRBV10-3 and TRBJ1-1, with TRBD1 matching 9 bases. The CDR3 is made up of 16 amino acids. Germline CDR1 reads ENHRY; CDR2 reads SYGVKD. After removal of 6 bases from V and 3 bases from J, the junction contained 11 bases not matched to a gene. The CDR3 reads CAISDPGQGVDTEAFF. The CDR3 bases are TGTGCCATCAGCGACCCGGGACAGGGAGTGGACACTGAAGCTTTCTTT.

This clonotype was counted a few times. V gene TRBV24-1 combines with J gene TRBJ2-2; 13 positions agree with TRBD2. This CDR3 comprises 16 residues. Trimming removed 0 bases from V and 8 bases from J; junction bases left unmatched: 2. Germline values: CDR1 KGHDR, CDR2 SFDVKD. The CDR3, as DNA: TGTGCCACCAGTGATTTGTGGACTAGCGGGAGAGGGGAGCTGTTTTTT. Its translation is CATSDLWTSGRGELFF.

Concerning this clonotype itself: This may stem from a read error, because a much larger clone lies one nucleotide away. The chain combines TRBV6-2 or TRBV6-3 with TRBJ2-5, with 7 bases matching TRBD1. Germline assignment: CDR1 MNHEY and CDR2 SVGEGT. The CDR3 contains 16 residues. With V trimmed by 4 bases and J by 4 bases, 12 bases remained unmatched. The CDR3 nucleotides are TGTGCCAGCAGTTCCCGGACAGGACTGGGCGGAGAGACCCAGTACTTC. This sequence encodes CASSSRTGLGGETQYF.

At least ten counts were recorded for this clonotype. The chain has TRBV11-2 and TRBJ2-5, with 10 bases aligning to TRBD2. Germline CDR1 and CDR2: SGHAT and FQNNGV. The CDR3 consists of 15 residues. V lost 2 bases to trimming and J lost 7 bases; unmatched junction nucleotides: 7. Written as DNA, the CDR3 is TGTGCCAGCAGCTTAATTTCTAGCGGGGGTGGGACCCAGTACTTC. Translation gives CASSLISSGGGTQYF. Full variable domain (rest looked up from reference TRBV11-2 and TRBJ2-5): EAGVAQSPRYKIIEKRQSVAFWCNPISGHATLYWYQQILGQGPKLLIQFQNNGVVDDSQLPKDRFSAERLKGVDSTLKIQPAKLEDSAVYLCASSLISSGGGTQYFGPGTRLLVL.

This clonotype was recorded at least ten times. CDR3 coding DNA: TGTGCCAGTAGTATATCCGGGACTAGCTACGAGCAGTACTTC. Encoded protein: CASSISGTSYEQYF. This chain joins TRBV19 and TRBJ2-7, with TRBD2 matching over 8 bases. Germline loops: CDR1 LNHDA, CDR2 SQIVND (reference sequence). CDR3 length: 14 residues. V was pared by 2 bases and J by 3 bases, with 3 bases of the junction left unmatched.

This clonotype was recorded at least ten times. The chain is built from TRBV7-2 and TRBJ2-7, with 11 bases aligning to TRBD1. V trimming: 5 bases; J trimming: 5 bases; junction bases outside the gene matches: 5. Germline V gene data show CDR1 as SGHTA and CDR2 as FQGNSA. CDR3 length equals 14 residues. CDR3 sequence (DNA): TGTGCCAGCAGCCTGGACAGGGGGCATGACGAGCAGTACTTC. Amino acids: CASSLDRGHDEQYF.

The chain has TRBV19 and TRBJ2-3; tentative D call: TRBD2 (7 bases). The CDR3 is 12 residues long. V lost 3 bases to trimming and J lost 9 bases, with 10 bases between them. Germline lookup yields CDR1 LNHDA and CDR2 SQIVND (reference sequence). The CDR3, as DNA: TGTGCCAGTAGTATCGCGGGGGCGACGCAGTATTTT. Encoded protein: CASSIAGATQYF.

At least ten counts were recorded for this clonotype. The chain's CDR3 is CASSFGTSSYNEQFF. DNA of the CDR3: TGTGCCAGCAGTTTCGGCACGAGCTCCTACAATGAGCAGTTCTTC. The chain joins TRBV12-3 or TRBV12-4 to TRBJ2-1; D unresolved. This CDR3 contains 15 residues. The V gene lost 3 bases and the J gene lost 0 bases, with 9 bases spanning the gap.

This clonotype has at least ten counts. Here the CDR3 reads CSAGRDRLEKLFF. As DNA, the CDR3 is TGCAGCGCAGGCCGGGACAGGCTGGAAAAACTGTTTTTT. The V and J genes are TRBV29-1 and TRBJ1-4; 8 nucleotides match TRBD1. This CDR3 spans 13 amino acids. With 7 bases clipped from V and 8 bases from J, the junction kept 9 bases outside the gene matches. Germline V gene sequence: CDR1 SQVTM, CDR2 ANQGSEA.

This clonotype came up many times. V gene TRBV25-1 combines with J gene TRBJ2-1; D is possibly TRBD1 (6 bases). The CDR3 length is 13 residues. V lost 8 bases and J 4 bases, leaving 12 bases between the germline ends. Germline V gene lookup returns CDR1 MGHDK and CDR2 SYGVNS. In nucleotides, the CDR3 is TGTGCCAGCGGGACAAACACTTACAATGAGCAGTTCTTC. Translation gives CASGTNTYNEQFF.

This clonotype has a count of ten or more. CDR3 in DNA: TGTGCCAGCACCCTCGACGGGACTAGCGGCAATGAGCAGTTCTTC. Translating it yields CASTLDGTSGNEQFF. V is TRBV6-5 and J is TRBJ2-1; 11 positions agree with TRBD2. Trimming cost V 7 bases and J 6 bases; bases outside gene matches: 8. The CDR3 covers 15 residues. Germline V gene sequence: CDR1 MNHEY, CDR2 SVGAGI.

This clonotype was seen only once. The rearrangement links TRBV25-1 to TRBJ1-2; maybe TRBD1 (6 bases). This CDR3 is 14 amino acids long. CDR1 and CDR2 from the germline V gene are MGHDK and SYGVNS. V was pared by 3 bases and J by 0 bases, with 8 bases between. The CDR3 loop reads CASSENRANYGYTF. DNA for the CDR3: TGTGCCAGCAGTGAGAACAGGGCTAACTATGGCTACACCTTC.